The clone carrying this T cell receptor beta chain was seen a few times. The sample is drawn from a study of blood T cell repertoires in COVID-19. Study-wide context: The United States, Italy and Spain supplied acute and convalescent COVID-19 samples.

In the study's own analysis: Reference gene primer amplification yielded estimated nucleated cell counts. Profiling relied on immunoSEQ multiplex PCR, and the TCRdb table lists in-frame clones only, not all of them. V and J calls and clone size are as listed in that table; D and trimming were resolved from the DNA. This sample has roughly 83,000 clones, with 86% found just once. Trimming removed 5 bases at V and 5 bases at J, with 13 bases between. The germline gives CDR1 SEHNR, CDR2 FQNEAQ (reference sequence). The CDR3 has 15 residues. The sequence derives from a man aged 45-60 years with active COVID-19. Sequencing was carried out using peripheral blood. The J gene is TRBJ1-6, the V gene TRBV7-9, with D possibly TRBD1 on 6 matching bases. In nucleotides, the CDR3 is TGTGCCAGCAGCCAGTCGGGGGGCCATAATTCACCCCTCCACTTT. This gives the protein CASSQSGGHNSPLHF.